The next 13 T cell receptor beta chains were all read from a single sample in a study of cytomegalovirus exposure and HLA in healthy donors. Researchers ran the PCR with 60 Vbeta and 13 Jbeta primers. Using immunoSEQ multiplex PCR, the repertoire was profiled, and TCRdb retains in-frame clones only, with some absent. The table records about 190,000 clones, 80% to 85% of them present only once. The sample taken for sequencing was PBMCs. These receptors came from a boy between 5 and 17 years old in good health and CMV-seronegative.

The CDR3 reads CASSVSGSFSYNEQFF. In DNA form, the CDR3 reads TGTGCCAGCAGTGTTAGCGGGAGTTTCTCCTACAATGAGCAGTTCTTC. V is TRBV6-4 and J is TRBJ2-1, with 9 bases fitting TRBD2. With 4 bases clipped from V and 0 bases from J, the junction kept 4 bases outside the gene matches. The CDR3 sequence is 16 residues long. Germline V lookup: CDR1 MRHNA, CDR2 SNTAGT.

V is TRBV19 and J is TRBJ1-5; D call uncertain. The CDR3 length is 15 residues. CDR1 is LNHDA and CDR2 is SQIVND in the germline V gene (reference sequence). Trimming stripped 5 bases from V and 1 base from J, with 12 bases between. The DNA of the CDR3 is TGTGCCAGTAGTGGGCCTCGTGGGAGCAATCAGCCCCAGCATTTT. The encoded protein is CASSGPRGSNQPQHF.

This sequence joins TRBV18 and TRBJ1-1; D gene unclear. V was trimmed by 0 bases and J by 6 bases, leaving 11 bases between them. The CDR3 spans 14 residues. The V gene's germline CDR1 is KGHSH and CDR2 LQKENI. DNA for the CDR3: TGTGCCAGCTCACCACCGACGGGGTTCCCTGAAGCTTTCTTT. Its translation: CASSPPTGFPEAFF.

The rearrangement uses TRBV6-5 and TRBJ2-5; a weak D match, TRBD1 (6 bases). Germline assignment: CDR1 MNHEY and CDR2 SVGAGI. CDR3 length: 15 residues. With 0 bases removed from V and 5 bases from J, the gap between germline ends came to 13 bases. In DNA form, the CDR3 reads TGTGCCAGCAGTTACTCGAGGACAGATGGGGAGACCCAGTACTTC. It encodes CASSYSRTDGETQYF.

CDR3 protein: CASRPGLGETQYF. CDR3 nucleotides: TGTGCCAGCAGACCGGGGTTGGGGGAGACCCAGTACTTC. The chain combines TRBV6-1 with TRBJ2-5, with TRBD2 as a possible D gene (5 bases). The ends were cut back, 6 bases at V and 5 bases at J, with 13 bases in the middle. Germline lookup yields CDR1 MNHNS and CDR2 SASEGT. This CDR3 comprises 13 residues.

The genes are TRBV7-2 and TRBJ2-7; D remains ambiguous. CDR1 is SGHTA and CDR2 is FQGNSA in the germline V gene. This CDR3 has 17 amino acids. V was pared by 2 bases and J by 5 bases, with 22 bases between. In nucleotides, the CDR3 is TGTGCCAGCAGCTTAAGTGGTGTCTCTGTTTTGGGCGACGAGCAGTACTTC. Protein product: CASSLSGVSVLGDEQYF. Drawing the rest from reference TRBV7-2 and TRBJ2-7, the complete variable domain is GAGVSQSPSNKVTEKGKDVELRCDPISGHTALYWYRQSLGQGLEFLIYFQGNSAPDKSGLPSDRFSAERTGGSVSTLTIQRTQQEDSAVYLCASSLSGVSVLGDEQYFGPGTRLTVT.

V gene TRBV27 combines with J gene TRBJ1-4, with D unresolved. With 6 bases removed from V and 0 bases from J, the gap between germline ends came to 11 bases. Per germline, CDR1 MNHEY and CDR2 SMNVEV (reference sequence). The CDR3 is 15 residues long. The CDR3 region is CASRTADATNEKLFF. DNA for the CDR3: TGTGCCAGCAGAACAGCAGATGCAACTAATGAAAAACTGTTTTTT.

The V call is TRBV21-1, the J call TRBJ2-6; the table gives TRBD2 as D, unverified against the DNA. TRBV21-1 is assigned pseudogene status. CDR3 length: 15 residues. The CDR3 reads CASSEPGLSANVLTF. Here the CDR3 DNA reads TGTGCCAGCAGCGAGCCGGGACTGTCGGCCAACGTCCTGACTTTC.

The CDR3, as DNA: TGTGCCAGCAGCTTAGGACAGGGGGACACTGAAGCTTTCTTT. Amino acid sequence: CASSLGQGDTEAFF. V and J are TRBV11-2 and TRBJ1-1, with 9 bases that match TRBD1. V shed 1 base, J shed 3 bases, and the junction held 0 bases outside the gene matches. The CDR3 is 14 residues long. The V gene's germline CDR1 is SGHAT and CDR2 FQNNGV.

The gene calls are TRBV11-3 and TRBJ2-2; 8 nucleotides align to TRBD1. J was trimmed by 6 bases and V by 5 bases; bases with no gene match: 8. The V gene's germline CDR1 is SGHNT and CDR2 YENEEA. CDR3 length: 15 residues. DNA for the CDR3: TGTGCCAGCAGCCCCGGGACAGGTTTGTCCGGGGAGCTGTTTTTT. Translated, it gives CASSPGTGLSGELFF. The complete variable domain, with remaining parts taken from reference TRBV11-3 and TRBJ2-2, reads EAGVVQSPRYKIIEKKQPVAFWCNPISGHNTLYWYLQNLGQGPELLIRYENEEAVDDSQLPKDRFSAERLKGVDSTLKIQPAELGDSAVYLCASSPGTGLSGELFFGEGSRLTVL.

The chain carries TRBV28 and TRBJ2-7, with a tentative D call TRBD1 (5 bases). The CDR3 runs 12 residues. Germline lookup yields CDR1 MDHEN and CDR2 SYDVKM. V lost 9 bases and J lost 3, with 12 bases in between. In nucleotides, the CDR3 is TGTGCCAGTCTTACCGACAGCTACGAGCAGTACTTC. Its protein is CASLTDSYEQYF.

The chain has TRBV5-1 and TRBJ2-2; 8 bases map to TRBD2. V shed 1 base and J 4 bases; nucleotides not matched to a gene: 12. The germline V gene encodes CDR1 SGHRS and CDR2 YFSETQ. The CDR3 is made up of 18 amino acids. CDR3 coding DNA: TGCGCCAGCAGCTTGCGGGGGGCGCTCCGGGAGGGCACCGGGGAGCTGTTTTTT. Translating gives CASSLRGALREGTGELFF.

The chain uses TRBV10-3 and TRBJ1-5; 7 nucleotides match TRBD1. Germline values: CDR1 ENHRY, CDR2 SYGVKD. CDR3 length equals 16 residues. V was pared by 0 bases and J by 4 bases, with 6 bases of the junction left unmatched. The CDR3 DNA follows: TGTGCCATCAGTGAGTCTGGGACAGCTAATAATCAGCCCCAGCATTTT. Translated, it gives CAISESGTANNQPQHF.